The T cell receptor beta chain described here comes from a study of radiotherapy plus CTLA-4 blockade in lung cancer. Study-wide context: Disease control was achieved by 31% of patients, and objective responses by 15% to 20%.

The method was immunoSEQ multiplex PCR; TCRdb's version includes in-frame clones alone and lacks a portion of them. The sample shows around 120,000 clones, about four fifths of them seen only once. Turning to this clone: Its antigen is undetermined.

Notes on the study in general: TCR clones from tumors expanded in blood after radiotherapy plus ipilimumab. Reportedly, early blood T cell clone dynamics best predicted response, with interferon-beta.

The CDR3 totals 13 residues. CDR1 and CDR2 (germline): LNHDA, SQIVND (reference sequence). With 6 bases clipped from V and 8 bases from J, the junction kept 8 bases outside the gene matches. Patients in the study, people with chemo-refractory metastatic non-small-cell lung cancer, received focal radiation plus ipilimumab CTLA-4 blockade. This sample comprised peripheral blood, obtained from a patient treated with radiotherapy plus ipilimumab. The clonotype originates from a human donor with non-small cell lung cancer who had a partial response to radiotherapy plus ipilimumab. The chain uses TRBV19 and TRBJ1-1; TRBD1 matches 8 bases. The CDR3 DNA sequence: TGTGCCAGTAGCAAGGACCGGGACAGGGAAGCTTTCTTT. Protein: CASSKDRDREAFF.